This entry is about one T cell receptor beta chain. The antigen is undetermined. PCR primers comprised 60 Vbeta and 13 Jbeta primers. Only in-frame clones appear in the TCRdb table, and some are missing; sequencing was by immunoSEQ multiplex PCR. The data contain under 200,000 clones, about 80% of them singletons. This sample is part of a study of cytomegalovirus exposure and HLA in healthy donors. Study summary: Some 85 million unique TCRs, all from HLA-typed donors, were included in an early release of the data.

At collection, donors were nominally healthy, but unrecorded immune exposures were probable. General study findings and limits: Among TCR sequences, most were rare, though some public TCRs appeared in many donors.

Trimming took 3 bases from V and 7 from J, leaving 6 bases between them. The CDR3 has 10 residues. Looked up from germline, CDR1 is DFQATT and CDR2 is SNEGSKA (reference sequence). This receptor was identified in a woman between 50 and 59 years old in good health and CMV-seropositive. This chain links TRBV20-1 with TRBJ1-1; D is uncertain. The sequenced material came from PBMCs. The CDR3 spells CSASRGEAFF. The CDR3 nucleotides are TGCAGTGCTAGCAGAGGTGAAGCTTTCTTT.